This T cell receptor (beta chain) originates from a study of blood T cell repertoires in COVID-19. Study context: In each case, the material was cDNA or gDNA derived from T cells, B-cell-depleted T cells, or PBMCs.

Only in-frame clones appear in the TCRdb table, and some are missing; sequencing was by immunoSEQ multiplex PCR. This table holds 45,000 to 50,000 clones, less than 90% found once. CDR1 SNHLY and CDR2 FYNNEI come from the germline V gene. V was pared by 1 base and J by 6 bases, with 5 bases of the junction left unmatched. The length of the CDR3 is 15 residues. Sequenced material: peripheral blood. This sequence joins TRBV2 and TRBJ2-3; 9 bases are shared with TRBD1. This clonotype was sampled from a human donor in a cohort sampled during active COVID-19. CDR3 in amino acids: CASSEEGDRGDTQYF. The CDR3 DNA is TGTGCCAGCAGTGAAGAAGGAGACAGGGGGGATACGCAGTATTTT.